Sequencing of this T cell receptor beta chain was carried out in a study of CD4 T cell repertoires in COVID-19. Study overall: After 10 days of IL-2 expansion, CFSE-low cells were relabeled and restimulated with other coronavirus spikes.

The table came from immunoSEQ multiplex PCR; TCRdb's copy has only in-frame clones and leaves some out. The table records fewer than 100,000 clones, roughly 85% of them present only once. The germline V gene has CDR1 SGHTA and CDR2 FQGNSA. The CDR3 sequence is 15 residues long. Trimming at V came to 6 bases and at J to 1 base, leaving 6 bases not matched to a gene. This TCR came from a human donor who had COVID-19. The source material was CD4+ T cells from peripheral blood, sampled after recovery from COVID-19. This chain connects TRBV7-2 to TRBJ1-5; TRBD1 matches at 7 bases. In DNA form, the CDR3 reads TGTGCCAGCAGTCCTACAGGGGTGAGCAATCAGCCCCAGCATTTT. Its protein product is CASSPTGVSNQPQHF.